In this sample, the clone carrying this T cell receptor beta chain turned up many times. The antigen is undetermined. One entry per CDR3 protein results from TCRdb running MiXCR on the RT-PCR reads. The repertoire holds approximately 290,000 distinct CDR3 sequences, with 22% as singletons. This sample stems from a study of response to subunit inactivated influenza vaccine. Study outcomes and limitations: The authors proposed limited new T cell recruitment per seasonal influenza vaccination.

CDR3 length: 14 amino acids. V lost 2 bases to trimming and J lost 1 base, with 6 bases between them. This clonotype was obtained from a man in his fifties or sixties who received an inactivated influenza vaccine. The chain combines TRBV12-3 or TRBV12-4 with TRBJ1-5, with D uncertain. Sequenced material: PBMCs from blood, taken less than 22 months after vaccination. CDR3 nucleotide sequence: TGTGCCAGCAGTTTAAGGGAAAGCAATCAGCCCCAGCATTTT. Translated: CASSLRESNQPQHF.